This record looks at one T cell receptor beta chain sequence and its context. Its antigen is unknown. One junction end does not reproduce the germline sequence, and a read error may be involved. These data originate in a study of cytomegalovirus exposure and HLA in healthy donors. The CDR3 sequence is 14 residues long. Germline assignment: CDR1 KGHSH and CDR2 LQKENI. Study-level points and caveats: A later analysis by the authors found several of the most significant clusters apparently linked to common viral pathogens. Three CMV-associated chains proved CMV antigen-specific in vitro.

PCR employed 60 Vbeta and 13 Jbeta primers. Assay used: immunoSEQ multiplex PCR; TCRdb lists only in-frame clones, some missing. Here the sample table reports under 200,000 clones. The sample taken for sequencing was PBMCs. The chain has TRBV18 and TRBJ1-1; perhaps TRBD1 as D (5 bases). The receptor was derived from a man aged 25-45 years in good health and CMV-seronegative. The CDR3 here is CATKSGLMATKAFF. CDR3 DNA: TGTGCCACAAAATCAGGGTTGATGGCCACTAAAGCTTTCTTT.